One and the same sample provided the 27 T cell receptor beta chains below, sequenced in a study of response to subunit inactivated influenza vaccine. TCRdb reprocessed the RT-PCR reads via MiXCR and lists one record per CDR3 protein. The sample lists approximately 500,000 distinct CDR3 sequences; approximately 12% were seen once. The material sequenced was PBMCs from blood, taken 45 days after vaccination. The receptors originated from a man aged 50-59 years who received an inactivated influenza vaccine.

J is TRBJ1-5 and V is TRBV20-1, with D unclear. Germline CDR1 is DFQATT and CDR2 is SNEGSKA (reference sequence). The CDR3 sequence is 15 residues long. With 0 bases removed from V and 7 bases from J, the gap between germline ends came to 16 bases. CDR3 in DNA: TGCAGTGCTAGAGATGCTAGGCAGTCGCGACAGCCCCAGCATTTT. Residues: CSARDARQSRQPQHF.

V is TRBV13 and J is TRBJ2-1, with 8 bases that match TRBD2. Germline-derived CDR1 and CDR2 are PRHDT and FYEKMQ (reference sequence). The V and J ends lost 2 bases and 2 bases, in that order; junction bases with no gene match: 17. The CDR3 spans 20 residues. The CDR3 region is CASSLLYLAGGARPYNEQFF. For the CDR3, the DNA is TGTGCCAGCAGCTTATTATACCTAGCCGGGGGGGCCAGACCCTACAATGAGCAGTTCTTC. The whole variable domain, remainder taken from reference TRBV13 and TRBJ2-1, is AAGVIQSPRHLIKEKRETATLKCYPIPRHDTVYWYQQGPGQDPQFLISFYEKMQSDKGSIPDRFSAQQFSDYHSELNMSSLELGDSALYFCASSLLYLAGGARPYNEQFFGPGTRLTVL.

This clonotype was seen ten or more times. J is TRBJ2-5 and V is TRBV5-1; 9 bases match TRBD2. The germline CDR1 and CDR2 sequences are SGHRS and YFSETQ. Germline trimming cut 0 bases from V and 4 bases from J; bases unmatched to any gene: 4. CDR3 length: 15 residues. The CDR3 DNA reads TGCGCCAGCAGCTTGGGACTAGCGGAAACAGAGACCCAGTACTTC. This gives the protein CASSLGLAETETQYF.

Note on this clonotype: Since a much larger clone is just one base distant, this may be a read error. The chain has TRBV29-1 and TRBJ2-7; D unclear. Germline V gene lookup returns CDR1 SQVTM and CDR2 ANQGSEA. CDR3 length equals 11 residues. The CDR3 protein is CIVELPYEQYF. CDR3 nucleotides: TGCATCGTTGAACTACCGTACGAGCAGTACTTC.

The chain joins TRBV7-2 to TRBJ2-5, with 13 nucleotides matching TRBD2. This CDR3 has 17 amino acids. Germline CDR1 and CDR2: SGHTA and FQGNSA. The V gene end was trimmed by 5 bases and the J gene end by 4 bases; junction bases not matched to a gene: 10. The CDR3 bases are TGTGCCAGCAGCCTGGGACTAGCGGGGATGGGGAGAGAGACCCAGTACTTC. Its translation: CASSLGLAGMGRETQYF.

This clonotype was observed a handful of times. The V gene is TRBV29-1, the J gene TRBJ2-5; D might be TRBD2 (6 bases). The CDR3 consists of 13 residues. Per the germline V gene, CDR1 is SQVTM and CDR2 is ANQGSEA. V was trimmed by 4 bases and J by 5 bases, leaving 14 bases between them. The CDR3 reads CSVAGLQGETQYF. CDR3 DNA sequence: TGCAGCGTTGCGGGACTCCAGGGCGAGACCCAGTACTTC.

This clonotype was found a few times. This chain connects TRBV24-1 to TRBJ2-7, with D tentatively TRBD2 (5 bases). The CDR3 is made up of 11 amino acids. Germline CDR1 reads KGHDR; CDR2 reads SFDVKD. V was shortened by 9 bases and J by 6 bases, with 11 bases between the two germline ends. This CDR3 is CATAAGVEQYF. The DNA of the CDR3 is TGTGCCACCGCGGCCGGGGTCGAGCAGTACTTC.

This clonotype has a handful of counts. This chain connects TRBV12-3 or TRBV12-4 to TRBJ2-7; no firm D call. The germline V and J ends were trimmed by 5 bases and 0 bases, with 14 bases remaining between them. The CDR3 has 15 residues. The CDR3 DNA sequence: TGTGCCAGCAGTCCGTCCCCTTGGAGCTCCTACGAGCAGTACTTC. The encoded protein is CASSPSPWSSYEQYF.

This clonotype was recorded a few times. The chain recombines TRBV29-1 with TRBJ2-1; D gene unclear. Germline values: CDR1 SQVTM, CDR2 ANQGSEA. The CDR3 extends over 15 amino acids. Trimming left V 5 bases short and J 0 bases short, with 14 bases between. The CDR3 sequence is CSVQMFLSSYNEQFF. The CDR3 DNA sequence: TGCAGCGTTCAAATGTTCTTGAGCTCCTACAATGAGCAGTTCTTC.

This clonotype has a handful of counts. The rearrangement uses TRBV20-1 and TRBJ2-7; D is undetermined. Germline V CDR1 and CDR2: DFQATT, SNEGSKA (reference sequence). This CDR3 contains 13 residues. V lost 4 bases to trimming and J lost 3 bases, with 13 bases between them. CDR3 loop: CSATEKNYYEQYF. The CDR3, as DNA: TGCAGTGCTACAGAAAAAAACTACTACGAGCAGTACTTC.

Many counts were recorded for this clonotype. This CDR3 reads CASSYGGVQETQYF. The CDR3 region has the DNA TGTGCCAGCAGTTATGGGGGAGTTCAAGAGACCCAGTACTTC. The chain employs TRBV6-2 or TRBV6-3 and TRBJ2-5; D may match TRBD1 or TRBD2 (5 bases each). V lost 3 bases to trimming and J lost 2 bases, with 10 bases between them. The CDR3 totals 14 residues. CDR1 is MNHEY, CDR2 SVGEGT, per germline.

This clonotype was seen many times. The gene calls are TRBV20-1 and TRBJ2-7, with 7 bases aligning to TRBD1. V lost 3 bases, J lost 3 bases, and 11 bases stayed unmatched. Germline V lookup: CDR1 DFQATT, CDR2 SNEGSKA (reference sequence). CDR3 length: 15 amino acids. DNA for the CDR3: TGCAGTGCTAGGGGAACAGGGGATCGTCTCTACGAGCAGTACTTC. It encodes CSARGTGDRLYEQYF.

The V gene is TRBV5-1, the J gene TRBJ1-1; TRBD1 might be the D (6 bases). V lost 4 bases and J 1 base, leaving 17 bases between the germline ends. Germline CDR1 reads SGHRS; CDR2 reads YFSETQ. The CDR3 is 16 amino acids. The chain's CDR3 is CASSQGHPLGNTEAFF. CDR3 nucleotides: TGCGCCAGCAGCCAGGGACATCCACTGGGGAACACTGAAGCTTTCTTT.

This clonotype was seen ten or more times. V gene TRBV12-3 or TRBV12-4 combines with J gene TRBJ1-3, with D perhaps matching TRBD1 (5 bases). CDR3 length equals 14 residues. Between the trimmed V and J ends, which lost 4 bases and 4 bases, there was a span of 11 bases. CDR3 residues: CASSWAQGGNTIYF. CDR3 bases: TGTGCCAGCAGTTGGGCCCAGGGCGGAAACACCATATATTTT.

The V and J genes are TRBV7-9 and TRBJ1-1, with D unclear. Trimming took off 0 bases at V and 7 bases at J, with 9 bases between the two ends. Germline assignment: CDR1 SEHNR and CDR2 FQNEAQ (reference sequence). The CDR3 loop spans 13 amino acids. The CDR3 sequence: CASSLAVYGEAFF. In DNA, the CDR3 is TGTGCCAGCAGCTTAGCGGTTTACGGTGAAGCTTTCTTT.

Here the CDR3 reads CASSLDNTLSGNTIYF. The DNA of the CDR3 is TGTGCCAGCAGTTTAGACAACACACTCTCTGGAAACACCATATATTTT. The chain couples TRBV12-3 or TRBV12-4 to TRBJ1-3; D is unresolved. This CDR3 region has 16 residues. The V and J ends lost 1 base and 0 bases respectively, with 10 bases between them.

Many counts were recorded for this clonotype. The chain links TRBV6-1 to TRBJ2-1, with 11 bases aligning to TRBD2. The CDR3 totals 14 residues. Germline V gives CDR1 MNHNS, CDR2 SASEGT. J gave up 14 bases and V 6 bases, and 12 bases lay outside the gene matches. The CDR3 sequence is CASSPGLGLAVEFF. Here the CDR3 DNA reads TGTGCCAGCAGCCCCGGATTGGGACTAGCGGTTGAGTTCTTC.

The sample holds a few counts of this clonotype. V usage is TRBV20-1 and J usage is TRBJ2-1, with 10 bases that match TRBD2. V shed 6 bases and J 8 bases; nucleotides not matched to a gene: 7. CDR1 DFQATT and CDR2 SNEGSKA come from the germline V gene (reference sequence). There are 13 residues in the CDR3. The CDR3 DNA is TGCAGTGCCAGCGGGGGGGCCTTCTATGAGCAGTTCTTC. Its translation is CSASGGAFYEQFF.

Notes on this clonotype: One end of the junction is discordant with germline, which a read error may explain. The genes are TRBV5-1 and TRBJ2-1; 8 bases are shared with TRBD2. This CDR3 region has 16 residues. The germline V gene has CDR1 SGHRS and CDR2 YFSETQ. The CDR3 spells CATSLGMAGGDNEQFF. The CDR3 DNA reads as TGCGCCACCAGCTTGGGGATGGCGGGGGGAGACAATGAGCAGTTCTTC.

J is TRBJ1-5 and V is TRBV2, with 7 bases fitting TRBD1. This CDR3 spans 14 amino acids. The trim removed 7 bases at V and 2 bases at J, leaving 5 bases unmatched. The germline V gene has CDR1 SNHLY and CDR2 FYNNEI. The CDR3 region has the DNA TGTGCCAGCAAGGGGGCTGGGGGCAATCAGCCCCAGCATTTT. This translates into CASKGAGGNQPQHF.

This clonotype was detected ten times or more. This chain links TRBV11-2 with TRBJ2-6, with D tentatively TRBD2 (7 bases). Trimming pared 5 bases from V and 0 bases from J, leaving 14 bases between. The CDR3 is 17 amino acids. Germline CDR1 is SGHAT and CDR2 is FQNNGV. The DNA of the CDR3 is TGTGCCAGCAGCCCGGGGGGCTTCTCCTCTGGGGCCAACGTCCTGACTTTC. This encodes CASSPGGFSSGANVLTF. The complete variable domain, with remaining parts taken from reference TRBV11-2 and TRBJ2-6, reads EAGVAQSPRYKIIEKRQSVAFWCNPISGHATLYWYQQILGQGPKLLIQFQNNGVVDDSQLPKDRFSAERLKGVDSTLKIQPAKLEDSAVYLCASSPGGFSSGANVLTFGAGSRLTVL.

This clonotype was seen at least ten times. The chain employs TRBV29-1 and TRBJ2-5, with a weak D call TRBD1 (5 bases). Germline assignment: CDR1 SQVTM and CDR2 ANQGSEA. Trimming pared 8 bases from V and 2 bases from J, leaving 9 bases between. The CDR3 is made up of 11 amino acids. This CDR3 reads CSSRQQETQYF. The CDR3 nucleotides are TGCAGCTCGCGACAGCAAGAGACCCAGTACTTC.

Many counts were recorded for this clonotype. This sequence joins TRBV15 and TRBJ2-7, with no clear D. From germline, CDR1 is LNHNV and CDR2 YYDKDF (reference sequence). The CDR3 loop spans 14 amino acids. V was pared by 1 base and J by 2 bases, with 9 bases between. The CDR3 bases are TGTGCCACCAGCAGAGTAAGTGAGACCTACGAGCAGTACTTC. Translated, it gives CATSRVSETYEQYF.

The chain recombines TRBV7-6 with TRBJ2-7; D not certain. V lost 0 bases and J 1 base, leaving 7 bases between the germline ends. CDR3 size: 14 residues. The germline CDR1 and CDR2 sequences are SGHVS and FNYEAQ. The CDR3 region has the DNA TGTGCCAGCAGCTTAGCGCCCATATCCTACGAGCAGTACTTC. It specifies CASSLAPISYEQYF. Full variable domain (missing parts from reference TRBV7-6 and TRBJ2-7): GAGVSQSPRYKVTKRGQDVALRCDPISGHVSLYWYRQALGQGPEFLTYFNYEAQQDKSGLPNDRFSAERPEGSISTLTIQRTEQRDSAMYRCASSLAPISYEQYFGPGTRLTVT.

This clonotype has at least ten counts. The genes are TRBV12-3 or TRBV12-4 and TRBJ1-1; 11 bases are a match to TRBD1. V shed 5 bases, J shed 7 bases, and the junction held 6 bases outside the gene matches. This CDR3 contains 14 residues. The CDR3 DNA reads TGTGCCAGCAGTCCGGACAGGGGGCTGGGTGAAGCTTTCTTT. It encodes CASSPDRGLGEAFF.

The V and J genes are TRBV20-1 and TRBJ2-5; tentative D call: TRBD1 (6 bases). V lost 6 bases, J lost 5 bases, and 16 bases lay in between. CDR1 is DFQATT and CDR2 is SNEGSKA in the germline V gene (reference sequence). The CDR3 covers 13 residues. This CDR3 reads CSAPLPRGETQYF. DNA for the CDR3: TGCAGTGCCCCCCTCCCCAGGGGCGAGACCCAGTACTTC.

The DNA of the CDR3 is TGTGCCACCAGTGATTTTGGGACTAGCAACAATGAGCAGTTCTTC. It specifies CATSDFGTSNNEQFF. The rearrangement links TRBV24-1 to TRBJ2-1, with 9 bases identical to TRBD2. Germline V lookup: CDR1 KGHDR, CDR2 SFDVKD. V lost 1 base, J lost 5 bases, and 2 bases stayed unmatched. This CDR3 is built from 15 residues.